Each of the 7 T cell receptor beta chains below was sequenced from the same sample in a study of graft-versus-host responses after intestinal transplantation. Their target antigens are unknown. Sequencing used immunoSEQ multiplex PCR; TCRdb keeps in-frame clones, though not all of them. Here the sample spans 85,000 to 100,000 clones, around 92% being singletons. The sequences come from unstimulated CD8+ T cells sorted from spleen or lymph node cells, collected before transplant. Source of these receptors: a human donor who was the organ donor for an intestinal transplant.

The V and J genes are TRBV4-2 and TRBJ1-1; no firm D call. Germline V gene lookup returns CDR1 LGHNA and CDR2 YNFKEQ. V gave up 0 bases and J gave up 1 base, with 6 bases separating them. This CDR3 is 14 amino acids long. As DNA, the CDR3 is TGTGCCAGCAGCCAAGATCTAAGGAACACTGAAGCTTTCTTT. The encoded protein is CASSQDLRNTEAFF.

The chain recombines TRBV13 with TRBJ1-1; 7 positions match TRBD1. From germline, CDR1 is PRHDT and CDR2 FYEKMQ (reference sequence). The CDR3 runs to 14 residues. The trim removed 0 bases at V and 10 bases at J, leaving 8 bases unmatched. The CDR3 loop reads CASSLGPRGRVAFF. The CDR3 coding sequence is TGTGCCAGCAGCTTAGGCCCGAGGGGGCGAGTAGCTTTCTTT.

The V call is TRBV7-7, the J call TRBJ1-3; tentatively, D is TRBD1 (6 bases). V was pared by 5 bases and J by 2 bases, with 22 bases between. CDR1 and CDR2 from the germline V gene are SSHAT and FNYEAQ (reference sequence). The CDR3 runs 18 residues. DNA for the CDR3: TGTGCCAGCAGCCCGACTACGTGGGTGGGACAAGCTGGAAACACCATATATTTT. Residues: CASSPTTWVGQAGNTIYF.

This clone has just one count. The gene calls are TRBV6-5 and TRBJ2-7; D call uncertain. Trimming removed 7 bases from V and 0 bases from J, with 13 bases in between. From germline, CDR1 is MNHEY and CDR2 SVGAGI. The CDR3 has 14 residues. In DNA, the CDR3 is TGTGCCAGCAAAGAAACACAAAGCTCCTACGAGCAGTACTTC. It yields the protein CASKETQSSYEQYF.

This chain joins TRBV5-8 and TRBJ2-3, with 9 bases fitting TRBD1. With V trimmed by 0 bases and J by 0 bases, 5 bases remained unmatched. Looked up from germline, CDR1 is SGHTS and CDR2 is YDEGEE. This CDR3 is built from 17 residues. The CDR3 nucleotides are TGTGCCAGCAGCTTGGGACAGGGGACAGGGAGCACAGATACGCAGTATTTT. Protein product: CASSLGQGTGSTDTQYF.

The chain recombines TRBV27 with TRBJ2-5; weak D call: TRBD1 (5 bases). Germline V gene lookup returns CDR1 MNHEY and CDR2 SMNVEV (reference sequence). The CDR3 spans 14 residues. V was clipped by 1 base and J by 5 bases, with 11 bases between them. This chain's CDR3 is CASSLLPGLETQYF. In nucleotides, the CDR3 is TGTGCCAGCAGTTTATTACCAGGGTTGGAGACCCAGTACTTC.

The CDR3 spells CASSPLFGQGATGELFF. As DNA, the CDR3 is TGTGCCAGCTCACCACTATTTGGACAGGGGGCCACCGGGGAGCTGTTTTTT. This chain links TRBV18 with TRBJ2-2, with TRBD1 matching over 11 bases. The CDR3 loop spans 17 amino acids. CDR1 KGHSH and CDR2 LQKENI come from the germline V gene. V shed 1 base and J 4 bases; nucleotides not matched to a gene: 5.